Listed below are T cell receptor beta chains from one sample, sequenced in a study of cytomegalovirus exposure and HLA in healthy donors. This table comes from immunoSEQ multiplex PCR, and its TCRdb copy is limited to in-frame clones, with some not included. Of approximately 130,000 clones listed, around 77% are singletons. The sample consisted of PBMCs. The source of these receptors is a man aged 45 to 65 in good health and CMV-seronegative. The CDR3 runs from the conserved cysteine through the conserved F or W. D genes are given only for firm matches. Clone size is given for some rows only: seen once, a few or many times, or a class if the clone is expanded.

J gene: TRBJ2-2; V gene: TRBV5-5; D gene: TRBD2; clone size: .; CDR3 protein: CASSLAPGTSGSGGTGELFF; CDR3 DNA: TGTGCCAGCAGCTTGGCCCCCGGGACTAGCGGGAGTGGGGGCACCGGGGAGCTGTTTTTT
J gene: TRBJ2-7; V gene: TRBV4-1; D gene: TRBD2; clone size: .; CDR3 protein: CASSTRTSPLYEQYF; CDR3 DNA: TGCGCCAGCAGCACCCGGACTAGCCCTCTCTACGAGCAGTACTTC
J gene: TRBJ1-5; V gene: TRBV10-3; D gene: .; clone size: .; CDR3 protein: CAISGQDDQPQHF; CDR3 DNA: TGTGCCATCAGTGGACAGGACGATCAGCCCCAGCATTTT
J gene: TRBJ1-2; V gene: TRBV7-9; D gene: TRBD1; clone size: .; CDR3 protein: CASSSDRDFNYGYTF; CDR3 DNA: TGTGCCAGCAGCTCTGACAGGGATTTCAACTATGGCTACACCTTC
J gene: TRBJ2-7; V gene: TRBV29-1; D gene: TRBD2; clone size: .; CDR3 protein: CSVEDSGSAEQYF; CDR3 DNA: TGCAGCGTTGAAGACAGCGGGAGTGCCGAGCAGTACTTC
J gene: TRBJ2-1; V gene: TRBV20-1; D gene: .; clone size: .; CDR3 protein: CSARPYNEQFF; CDR3 DNA: TGCAGTGCTAGACCGTACAATGAGCAGTTCTTC
J gene: TRBJ1-1; V gene: TRBV10-1; D gene: .; clone size: few; CDR3 protein: CASSPGQNTEAFF; CDR3 DNA: TGCGCCAGCAGTCCGGGACAAAACACTGAAGCTTTCTTT
J gene: TRBJ1-5; V gene: TRBV6-1; D gene: .; clone size: .; CDR3 protein: CASSEVTIVGNQPQHF; CDR3 DNA: TGTGCCAGCAGTGAAGTAACCATAGTTGGCAATCAGCCCCAGCATTTT
J gene: TRBJ1-1; V gene: TRBV27; D gene: .; clone size: .; CDR3 protein: CASSSSYSDKNTEAFF; CDR3 DNA: TGTGCCAGCAGTTCCAGTTATTCTGATAAGAACACTGAAGCTTTCTTT
J gene: TRBJ1-1; V gene: TRBV2; D gene: TRBD1; clone size: .; CDR3 protein: CASSARGQGVTEAFF; CDR3 DNA: TGTGCCAGCAGTGCCCGGGGACAGGGAGTCACTGAAGCTTTCTTT
J gene: TRBJ2-1; V gene: TRBV11-2; D gene: TRBD1; clone size: .; CDR3 protein: CASSPDRVEQFF; CDR3 DNA: TGTGCCAGTTCTCCGGACAGGGTCGAGCAGTTCTTC
J gene: TRBJ2-6; V gene: TRBV14; D gene: TRBD1; clone size: .; CDR3 protein: CASSQAKGQGYSGANVLTF; CDR3 DNA: TGTGCCAGCAGCCAAGCTAAAGGACAGGGATACTCTGGGGCCAACGTCCTGACTTTC
J gene: TRBJ2-5; V gene: TRBV11-2; D gene: .; clone size: .; CDR3 protein: CASSSVGETPMETQYF; CDR3 DNA: TGTGCCAGCAGCTCCGTGGGAGAGACGCCCATGGAGACCCAGTACTTC
J gene: TRBJ2-7; V gene: TRBV10-3; D gene: TRBD2; clone size: few; CDR3 protein: CAISEWGGSTHEQYF; CDR3 DNA: TGTGCCATCAGTGAGTGGGGCGGGAGTACCCACGAGCAGTACTTC
J gene: TRBJ1-1; V gene: TRBV28; D gene: .; clone size: once; CDR3 protein: CASRENSIPRRSTEAFF; CDR3 DNA: TGTGCCAGCAGAGAGAACAGTATACCCAGGAGGTCCACTGAAGCTTTCTTT
J gene: TRBJ2-2; V gene: TRBV15; D gene: .; clone size: .; CDR3 protein: CATRGGQYRTTGELFF; CDR3 DNA: TGTGCCACCAGGGGGGGACAGTACCGTACAACCGGGGAGCTGTTTTTT
J gene: TRBJ2-7; V gene: TRBV2; D gene: TRBD2; clone size: .; CDR3 protein: CASSGSSGLGSYEQYF; CDR3 DNA: TGTGCCAGCAGTGGGTCTAGCGGCCTAGGGTCCTACGAGCAGTACTTC
J gene: TRBJ2-3; V gene: TRBV7-9; D gene: TRBD1; clone size: .; CDR3 protein: CASSLDRGDTQYF; CDR3 DNA: TGTGCCAGCAGCTTAGACAGGGGAGATACGCAGTATTTT
J gene: TRBJ1-2; V gene: TRBV20-1; D gene: .; clone size: .; CDR3 protein: CSATSGVGYTF; CDR3 DNA: TGCAGTGCTACGTCCGGGGTTGGCTACACCTTC
J gene: TRBJ2-1; V gene: TRBV2; D gene: TRBD1; clone size: few; CDR3 protein: CASSEQQGIDEQFF; CDR3 DNA: TGTGCCAGCAGTGAACAACAGGGGATAGATGAGCAGTTCTTC
J gene: TRBJ2-5; V gene: TRBV25-1; D gene: .; clone size: once; CDR3 protein: CASSDQSYQETQYF; CDR3 DNA: TGTGCCAGCAGTGACCAGTCATACCAAGAGACCCAGTACTTC
J gene: TRBJ2-7; V gene: TRBV7-9; D gene: .; clone size: .; CDR3 protein: CASSPVSGRSYEQYF; CDR3 DNA: TGTGCCAGCAGCCCTGTGTCAGGGAGGTCCTACGAGCAGTACTTC
J gene: TRBJ2-6; V gene: TRBV5-1; D gene: TRBD2; clone size: .; CDR3 protein: CASSLVPSGSPGANVLTF; CDR3 DNA: TGCGCCAGCAGCTTGGTGCCTAGCGGGAGCCCCGGGGCCAACGTCCTGACTTTC
J gene: TRBJ2-7; V gene: TRBV29-1; D gene: TRBD1; clone size: few; CDR3 protein: CSVEGTGDYEQYF; CDR3 DNA: TGCAGCGTTGAAGGCACAGGGGACTACGAGCAGTACTTC
J gene: TRBJ2-7; V gene: TRBV7-2; D gene: TRBD2; clone size: few; CDR3 protein: CASSLSSGRTYEQYF; CDR3 DNA: TGTGCCAGCAGCTTAAGCAGCGGGAGAACATACGAGCAGTACTTC
J gene: TRBJ2-3; V gene: TRBV5-1; D gene: TRBD2; clone size: once; CDR3 protein: CASSLVPGGPTDTQYF; CDR3 DNA: TGCGCCAGCAGCTTGGTACCGGGAGGGCCAACAGATACGCAGTATTTT
J gene: TRBJ1-1; V gene: TRBV6-5; D gene: .; clone size: .; CDR3 protein: CASSKRDYTEAFF; CDR3 DNA: TGTGCCAGCAGCAAACGGGACTACACTGAAGCTTTCTTT
J gene: TRBJ2-1; V gene: TRBV9; D gene: TRBD1; clone size: .; CDR3 protein: CASSGEPRGQGLANEQFF; CDR3 DNA: TGTGCCAGCAGCGGAGAGCCCCGAGGACAGGGTCTCGCGAATGAGCAGTTCTTC
J gene: TRBJ1-5; V gene: TRBV28; D gene: .; clone size: few; CDR3 protein: CASSIQAGQPLHF; CDR3 DNA: TGTGCCAGCAGTATTCAGGCAGGGCAGCCGTTACATTTT
J gene: TRBJ1-3; V gene: TRBV6-1; D gene: TRBD1; clone size: .; CDR3 protein: CASSDGTGGSGNTIYF; CDR3 DNA: TGTGCCAGCAGTGACGGGACAGGGGGCTCTGGAAACACCATATATTTT
J gene: TRBJ2-7; V gene: TRBV10-3; D gene: .; clone size: many; CDR3 protein: CAISESPTRSSYEQYF; CDR3 DNA: TGTGCCATCAGTGAGTCCCCGACAAGAAGCTCCTACGAGCAGTACTTC
J gene: TRBJ1-3; V gene: TRBV2; D gene: .; clone size: many; CDR3 protein: CASSELANSGNTIYF; CDR3 DNA: TGTGCCAGCAGTGAACTAGCGAATTCTGGAAACACCATATATTTT
J gene: TRBJ2-2; V gene: TRBV19; D gene: .; clone size: .; CDR3 protein: CASSMFASGYTGELFF; CDR3 DNA: TGTGCCAGTAGCATGTTTGCATCGGGGTACACCGGGGAGCTGTTTTTT
J gene: TRBJ1-2; V gene: TRBV5-1; D gene: .; clone size: .; CDR3 protein: CASSPREINYGYTF; CDR3 DNA: TGCGCCAGCAGCCCCCGGGAGATCAACTATGGCTACACCTTC
J gene: TRBJ2-7; V gene: TRBV6-6; D gene: TRBD1; clone size: few; CDR3 protein: CASSFPTGGGEQYF; CDR3 DNA: TGTGCCAGCAGTTTCCCGACAGGGGGAGGCGAGCAGTACTTC
J gene: TRBJ2-5; V gene: TRBV10-3; D gene: .; clone size: few; CDR3 protein: CAIRGEETQYF; CDR3 DNA: TGTGCCATCAGGGGCGAAGAGACCCAGTACTTC
J gene: TRBJ2-1; V gene: TRBV12-5; D gene: TRBD2; clone size: .; CDR3 protein: CASGLIAGGLNEQFF; CDR3 DNA: TGTGCTAGTGGTCTAATAGCGGGAGGGTTAAATGAGCAGTTCTTC
J gene: TRBJ1-4; V gene: TRBV4-3; D gene: .; clone size: .; CDR3 protein: CASSQERNEKLFF; CDR3 DNA: TGCGCCAGCAGCCAAGAGCGTAATGAAAAACTGTTTTTT
J gene: TRBJ1-2; V gene: TRBV28; D gene: .; clone size: .; CDR3 protein: CASSLETGNYGYTF; CDR3 DNA: TGTGCCAGCAGTTTGGAAACAGGGAACTATGGCTACACCTTC
J gene: TRBJ2-4; V gene: TRBV19; D gene: TRBD1; clone size: .; CDR3 protein: CASSIVGTAAKNIQYF; CDR3 DNA: TGTGCCAGTAGTATAGTGGGGACAGCAGCCAAAAACATTCAGTACTTC
J gene: TRBJ1-1; V gene: TRBV5-4; D gene: .; clone size: .; CDR3 protein: CASSLVGGLNTEAFF; CDR3 DNA: TGTGCCAGCAGCTTGGTTGGGGGCTTGAACACTGAAGCTTTCTTT
J gene: TRBJ1-2; V gene: TRBV30; D gene: .; clone size: .; CDR3 protein: CAWSAQGVGYTF; CDR3 DNA: TGTGCCTGGAGTGCTCAGGGTGTTGGCTACACCTTC
J gene: TRBJ2-6; V gene: TRBV27; D gene: .; clone size: .; CDR3 protein: CASSRGQGGSGANVLTF; CDR3 DNA: TGTGCCAGCAGTCGGGGCCAGGGGGGATCTGGGGCCAACGTCCTGACTTTC
J gene: TRBJ2-7; V gene: TRBV28; D gene: .; clone size: .; CDR3 protein: CASIGGTLSEQYF; CDR3 DNA: TGTGCCAGCATTGGGGGGACTCTTAGCGAGCAGTACTTC
J gene: TRBJ2-7; V gene: TRBV13; D gene: TRBD2; clone size: .; CDR3 protein: CASSSGTSGREGQYF; CDR3 DNA: TGTGCCAGCAGCTCCGGGACTAGCGGGAGAGAGGGGCAGTACTTC
J gene: TRBJ1-5; V gene: TRBV2; D gene: TRBD1; clone size: .; CDR3 protein: CASSSANRGQPQHF; CDR3 DNA: TGTGCCAGCAGTAGTGCTAACAGGGGTCAGCCCCAGCATTTT
J gene: TRBJ2-7; V gene: TRBV10-2; D gene: .; clone size: .; CDR3 protein: CASSDSDTNYEQYF; CDR3 DNA: TGCGCCAGCAGTGACTCGGACACCAACTACGAGCAGTACTTC
J gene: TRBJ2-1; V gene: TRBV5-8; D gene: .; clone size: .; CDR3 protein: CASSRVHTAGLIFGEQFF; CDR3 DNA: TGTGCCAGCAGCCGAGTCCATACCGCGGGACTGATTTTTGGTGAGCAGTTCTTC
J gene: TRBJ2-3; V gene: TRBV28; D gene: TRBD2; clone size: .; CDR3 protein: CASSWGSGRRSTDTQYF; CDR3 DNA: TGTGCCAGCAGCTGGGGGAGCGGGAGAAGGAGCACAGATACGCAGTATTTT
J gene: TRBJ2-5; V gene: TRBV2; D gene: .; clone size: .; CDR3 protein: CASNLRQSQETQYF; CDR3 DNA: TGTGCCAGCAATCTACGACAGAGCCAAGAGACCCAGTACTTC
J gene: TRBJ2-7; V gene: TRBV2; D gene: .; clone size: .; CDR3 protein: CASSEQVFEEQYF; CDR3 DNA: TGTGCCAGCAGTGAACAGGTGTTTGAAGAGCAGTACTTC